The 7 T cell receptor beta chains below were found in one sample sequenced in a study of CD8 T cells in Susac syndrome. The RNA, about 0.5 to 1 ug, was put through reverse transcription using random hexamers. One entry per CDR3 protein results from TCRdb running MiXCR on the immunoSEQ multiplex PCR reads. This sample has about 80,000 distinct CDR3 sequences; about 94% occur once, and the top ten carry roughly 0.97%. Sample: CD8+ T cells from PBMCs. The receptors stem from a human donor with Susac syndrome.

The CDR3 sequence is CASSLIGGTGELFF. CDR3 nucleotide sequence: TGTGCCAGCAGCTTAATTGGGGGGACCGGGGAGCTGTTTTTT. This rearrangement joins TRBV13 to TRBJ2-2, with a weak D call TRBD2 (6 bases). Germline V gene sequence: CDR1 PRHDT, CDR2 FYEKMQ (reference sequence). The CDR3 spans 14 residues. V lost 2 bases, J lost 5 bases, and 9 bases lay in between.

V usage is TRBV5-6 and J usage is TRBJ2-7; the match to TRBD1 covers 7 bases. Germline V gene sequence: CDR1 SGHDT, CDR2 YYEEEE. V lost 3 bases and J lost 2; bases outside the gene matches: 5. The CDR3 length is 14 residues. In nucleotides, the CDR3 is TGTGCCAGCAGCTCTATGACAGGGACCTACGAGCAGTACTTC. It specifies CASSSMTGTYEQYF.

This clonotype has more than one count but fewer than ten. The chain's CDR3 is CASSQDHLTSTLNYEQYF. As DNA, the CDR3 is TGCGCCAGCAGCCAAGATCACCTGACTAGTACCCTGAACTACGAGCAGTACTTC. The chain employs TRBV4-3 and TRBJ2-7; TRBD2 might be the D (6 bases). This CDR3 is 18 amino acids long. The germline CDR1 and CDR2 sequences are LGHNA and YSLEER. Deletions cut 0 bases from V and 3 bases from J, with 21 bases between.

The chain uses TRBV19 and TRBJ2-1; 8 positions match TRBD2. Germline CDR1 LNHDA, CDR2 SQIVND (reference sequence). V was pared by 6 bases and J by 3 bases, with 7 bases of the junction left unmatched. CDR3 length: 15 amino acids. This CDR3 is CASRGGRSGYNEQFF. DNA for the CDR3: TGTGCCAGTAGGGGCGGGAGGAGCGGCTACAATGAGCAGTTCTTC.

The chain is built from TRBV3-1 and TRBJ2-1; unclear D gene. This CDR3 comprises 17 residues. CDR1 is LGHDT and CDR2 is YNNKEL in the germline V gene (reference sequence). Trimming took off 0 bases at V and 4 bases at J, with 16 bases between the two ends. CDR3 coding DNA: TGTGCCAGCAGCCAAGATAGGTCAACAGATCATTACAATGAGCAGTTCTTC. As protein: CASSQDRSTDHYNEQFF.

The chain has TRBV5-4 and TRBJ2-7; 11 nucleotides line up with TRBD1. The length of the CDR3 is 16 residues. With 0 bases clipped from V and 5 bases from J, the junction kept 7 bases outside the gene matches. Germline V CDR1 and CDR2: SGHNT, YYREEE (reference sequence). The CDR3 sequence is CASSLAGTGGFHEQYF. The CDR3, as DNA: TGTGCCAGCAGCTTGGCCGGGACAGGGGGATTCCACGAGCAGTACTTC.

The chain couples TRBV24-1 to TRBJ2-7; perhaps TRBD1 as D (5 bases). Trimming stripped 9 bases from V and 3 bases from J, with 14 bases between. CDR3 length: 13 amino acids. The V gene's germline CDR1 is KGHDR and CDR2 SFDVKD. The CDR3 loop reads CATQQDPGYEQYF. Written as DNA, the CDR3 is TGTGCCACCCAACAGGACCCAGGCTACGAGCAGTACTTC.